The T cell receptor beta chain under discussion was sequenced for a study of T-cell memory formation after mild COVID-19. Regarding the study as a whole: CD4/CD8 balance held among clones contracting day 15 to 85, and later expanders leaned CD4+.

Looked up from germline, CDR1 is LNHDA and CDR2 is SQIVND (reference sequence). V was shortened by 7 bases and J by 5 bases, with 14 bases between the two germline ends. The CDR3 has 13 residues. TCRdb analysed the 5' RACE reads with MiXCR anew, one entry per CDR3 protein. The sample includes 98,000 or so distinct CDR3 sequences, over 15% of them seen just once. This clonotype has only a few counts. No antigen is known for it. Material for sequencing was PBMCs or a T cell subset sorted from them (not recorded which). V is TRBV19 and J is TRBJ1-1; unclear D gene. The TCR was taken from a man aged 18 to 30 who had mild COVID-19 (a few samples of this study predate the infection). Cell type and time point are not known. CDR3 coding DNA: TGTGCCAGTACGACAAGGGTCGGGACTGAAGCTTTCTTT. It specifies CASTTRVGTEAFF.